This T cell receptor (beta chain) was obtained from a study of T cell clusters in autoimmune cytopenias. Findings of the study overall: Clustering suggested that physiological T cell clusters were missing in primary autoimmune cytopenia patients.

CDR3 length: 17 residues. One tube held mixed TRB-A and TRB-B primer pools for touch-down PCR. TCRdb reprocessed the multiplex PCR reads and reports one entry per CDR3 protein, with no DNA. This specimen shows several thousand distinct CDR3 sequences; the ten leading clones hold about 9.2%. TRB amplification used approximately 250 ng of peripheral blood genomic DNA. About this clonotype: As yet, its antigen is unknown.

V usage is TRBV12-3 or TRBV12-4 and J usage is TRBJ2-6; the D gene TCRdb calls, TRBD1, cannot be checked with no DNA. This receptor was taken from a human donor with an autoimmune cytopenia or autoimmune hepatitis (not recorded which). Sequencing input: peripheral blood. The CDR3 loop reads CASRPTGRGFGANVLTF.